The clone carrying this TCR beta chain has a handful of counts. Per the authors' pipeline: Cell counts per sample came from amplifying reference gene primers. Sequencing used immunoSEQ multiplex PCR; TCRdb keeps in-frame clones, though not all of them. V, J and clone size were drawn from that table, and D and trimming were deduced from the DNA. This sample has 130,000 to 150,000 clones, with around 87% found just once. This sample is drawn from a study of blood T cell repertoires in COVID-19. Looking at the study overall: Nucleic acid was either cDNA or gDNA, and it came from T cells, B-cell-depleted T cells, or PBMCs.

In germline, CDR1 is MGHRA, CDR2 YSYEKL. V shed 4 bases and J 5 bases; nucleotides not matched to a gene: 8. The CDR3 is made up of 15 amino acids. The sample consisted of peripheral blood. The V gene is TRBV4-1, the J gene TRBJ2-5, with 9 positions matching TRBD2. This TCR was sampled from a man aged 50 to 59 who had recovered from COVID-19. The CDR3 reads CASSREAGGQETQYF. The CDR3 bases are TGCGCCAGCAGCCGGGAAGCGGGGGGTCAGGAGACCCAGTACTTC.